This passage covers 28 T cell receptor beta chains from one sample sequenced in a study of blood T cell repertoires in COVID-19. This table comes from immunoSEQ multiplex PCR, and its TCRdb copy is limited to in-frame clones, with some not included. The repertoire includes around 140,000 clones, around 90% of them detected once, and 1.5% to 2% sits in the top ten. The sequenced sample consisted of peripheral blood. These receptors were collected from a man between 65 and 85 years old with acute or convalescent COVID-19.

V usage is TRBV20-1 and J usage is TRBJ1-2; TRBD1 aligns across 8 bases. This CDR3 comprises 14 residues. With 3 bases clipped from V and 2 bases from J, the junction kept 5 bases outside the gene matches. Germline V gene data show CDR1 as DFQATT and CDR2 as SNEGSKA (reference sequence). The DNA of the CDR3 is TGCAGTGCTAGTCCCGGACAGGGAAACTATGGCTACACCTTC. This gives the protein CSASPGQGNYGYTF.

This chain uses TRBV6-2 or TRBV6-3 with TRBJ1-4; no reliable D call. V was trimmed by 6 bases and J by 8 bases, leaving 16 bases between them. The CDR3 loop spans 14 amino acids. Germline V gene data show CDR1 as MNHEY and CDR2 as SVGEGT. CDR3 nucleotides: TGTGCCAGCAGCCAGGCGGGGATTAAAGAAAAACTGTTTTTT. Translated, it gives CASSQAGIKEKLFF.

This clone was counted between two and nine times. V gene TRBV5-1 combines with J gene TRBJ2-2; D is perhaps TRBD1 (6 bases). V was clipped by 5 bases and J by 6 bases, with 14 bases between them. CDR1 SGHRS and CDR2 YFSETQ come from the germline V gene. The CDR3 spans 14 residues. DNA for the CDR3: TGCGCCAGCAGACCAGGGGCCCGCGCCGGGGAGCTGTTTTTT. It translates to CASRPGARAGELFF.

The chain combines TRBV2 with TRBJ2-2; TRBD2 agrees at 10 bases. CDR3 size: 14 residues. The germline gives CDR1 SNHLY, CDR2 FYNNEI. V shed 7 bases and J 7 bases; nucleotides not matched to a gene: 6. CDR3 coding DNA: TGTGCCAGCAATAGCGGGGGGTCGGTCGGGGAGCTGTTTTTT. This sequence encodes CASNSGGSVGELFF. Using reference TRBV2 and TRBJ2-2 for the parts outside the CDR3, the full variable domain is EPEVTQTPSHQVTQMGQEVILRCVPISNHLYFYWYRQILGQKVEFLVSFYNNEISEKSEIFDDQFSVERPDGSNFTLKIRSTKLEDSAMYFCASNSGGSVGELFFGEGSRLTVL.

The V call is TRBV5-1, the J call TRBJ2-3; 9 bases are a match to TRBD2. Germline loops: CDR1 SGHRS, CDR2 YFSETQ. The CDR3 is made up of 18 amino acids. With V trimmed by 0 bases and J by 6 bases, 14 bases remained unmatched. The CDR3 DNA follows: TGCGCCAGCAGCTTGGGCCCCCTGGCGGGGGGGCGTGGTGATACGCAGTATTTT. This gives the protein CASSLGPLAGGRGDTQYF. Combining the CDR3 with reference TRBV5-1 and TRBJ2-3 gives the whole variable domain KAGVTQTPRYLIKTRGQQVTLSCSPISGHRSVSWYQQTPGQGLQFLFEYFSETQRNKGNFPGRFSGRQFSNSRSEMNVSTLELGDSALYLCASSLGPLAGGRGDTQYFGPGTRLTVL.

The chain has TRBV15 and TRBJ2-3, with 15 nucleotides matching TRBD2. CDR3 length equals 19 residues. With V trimmed by 1 base and J by 3 bases, 8 bases remained unmatched. Looked up from germline, CDR1 is LNHNV and CDR2 is YYDKDF (reference sequence). This CDR3 is CATSRVWTSGRAGTDTQYF. In DNA, the CDR3 is TGTGCCACCAGCAGAGTTTGGACTAGCGGGAGGGCCGGTACAGATACGCAGTATTTT.

The rearrangement links TRBV14 to TRBJ1-6, with 7 bases lining up with TRBD1. Trimming at V came to 0 bases and at J to 7 bases, leaving 6 bases not matched to a gene. This CDR3 has 16 residues. Germline V gene sequence: CDR1 SGHDN, CDR2 FVKESK. This CDR3 is CASSQDPGTANSPLHF. The DNA of the CDR3 is TGTGCCAGCAGCCAAGATCCCGGGACAGCGAATTCACCCCTCCACTTT.

A single count supports this clone. The V call is TRBV29-1, the J call TRBJ2-5; tentatively, D is TRBD2 (6 bases). There are 12 residues in the CDR3. Looked up from germline, CDR1 is SQVTM and CDR2 is ANQGSEA. Between the trimmed V and J ends, which lost 8 bases and 1 base, there was a span of 11 bases. The CDR3 loop reads CSISEGQETQYF. The CDR3 DNA follows: TGCAGCATTTCGGAGGGCCAAGAGACCCAGTACTTC.

Here the CDR3 DNA reads TGTGCCAGCAGCCGAAGGCAGGGGAACACTGAAGCTTTCTTT. Amino acids: CASSRRQGNTEAFF. The chain is built from TRBV11-2 and TRBJ1-1; D may be TRBD1 (5 bases). Trimming stripped 5 bases from V and 1 base from J, with 11 bases between. The germline V gene has CDR1 SGHAT and CDR2 FQNNGV. The CDR3 length is 14 residues.

The chain recombines TRBV5-1 with TRBJ2-3, with TRBD1 matching over 7 bases. V lost 0 bases, J lost 0 bases, and 1 base stayed unmatched. The CDR3 runs to 15 residues. Germline values: CDR1 SGHRS, CDR2 YFSETQ. The CDR3: CASSLEQGSTDTQYF. CDR3 DNA sequence: TGCGCCAGCAGCTTGGAACAGGGGAGCACAGATACGCAGTATTTT.

The V and J genes are TRBV5-1 and TRBJ1-1, with D unresolved. Per germline, CDR1 SGHRS and CDR2 YFSETQ. This CDR3 spans 14 amino acids. Trimming left V 0 bases short and J 10 bases short, with 16 bases between. The chain's CDR3 is CASSLAGLRESAFF. The CDR3 coding sequence is TGCGCCAGCAGCTTGGCCGGTTTGAGGGAATCAGCTTTCTTT.

This clone appeared once. This chain uses TRBV9 with TRBJ2-7; no definite D call. The CDR3 is 13 amino acids. The germline V gene has CDR1 SGDLS and CDR2 YYNGEE. Trimming cost V 0 bases and J 3 bases, with 7 bases left between them. CDR3 bases: TGTGCCAGCAGCGTAGGTCTAGGCTACGAGCAGTACTTC. Residues: CASSVGLGYEQYF.

The chain recombines TRBV7-7 with TRBJ2-5, with TRBD1 matching 8 bases. V lost 3 bases and J lost 7; bases outside the gene matches: 10. Germline CDR1 and CDR2: SSHAT and FNYEAQ (reference sequence). CDR3 length equals 15 residues. CDR3 amino acids: CASSFSTGARGTQYF. DNA of the CDR3: TGTGCCAGCAGCTTTTCGACAGGGGCGAGGGGGACCCAGTACTTC. The full variable domain, rest sourced from reference TRBV7-7 and TRBJ2-5, is GAGVSQSPRYKVTKRGQDVTLRCDPISSHATLYWYQQALGQGPEFLTYFNYEAQPDKSGLPSDRFSAERPEGSISTLTIQRTEQRDSAMYRCASSFSTGARGTQYFGPGTRLLVL.

V is TRBV11-3 and J is TRBJ1-1; D might be TRBD1 (5 bases). Trimming removed 4 bases at V and 5 bases at J, with 17 bases between. The CDR3 extends over 15 amino acids. Germline CDR1 reads SGHNT; CDR2 reads YENEEA. CDR3 DNA: TGTGCCAGCAGCTCCTCGGGACTACGAGGAACTGAAGCTTTCTTT. As protein: CASSSSGLRGTEAFF.

The chain recombines TRBV6-1 with TRBJ2-1; no firm D call. The V gene lost 3 bases and the J gene lost 7 bases, with 4 bases spanning the gap. In germline, CDR1 is MNHNS, CDR2 SASEGT. The CDR3 runs 11 residues. In nucleotides, the CDR3 is TGTGCCAGCAGTGATATGAATGAGCAGTTCTTC. Encoded protein: CASSDMNEQFF.

This clone was seen once. The chain links TRBV29-1 to TRBJ1-1, with 7 bases that match TRBD1. Germline CDR1 and CDR2: SQVTM and ANQGSEA. This CDR3 spans 14 amino acids. V lost 3 bases and J lost 1; bases outside the gene matches: 5. CDR3 amino acids: CSVEGGQSNTEAFF. Written as DNA, the CDR3 is TGCAGCGTTGAGGGGGGACAGTCGAACACTGAAGCTTTCTTT.

The V gene is TRBV5-4, the J gene TRBJ1-2; a weak D match, TRBD1 (6 bases). CDR1 SGHNT and CDR2 YYREEE come from the germline V gene (reference sequence). Trimming removed 0 bases at V and 0 bases at J, with 6 bases between. This CDR3 comprises 14 residues. In DNA form, the CDR3 reads TGTGCCAGCAGCTTGGCAGGGGCTAACTATGGCTACACCTTC. It codes for CASSLAGANYGYTF.

This sequence joins TRBV6-5 and TRBJ2-7, with 7 bases aligning to TRBD1. The CDR3 is 13 amino acids. CDR1 is MNHEY and CDR2 is SVGAGI in the germline V gene. Trimming removed 8 bases from V and 0 bases from J; junction bases left unmatched: 4. The CDR3 bases are TGTGCCAGCCGGGACAGAATCTCCTACGAGCAGTACTTC. It translates to CASRDRISYEQYF.

The rearrangement links TRBV27 to TRBJ1-5, with TRBD1 matching 10 bases. Germline lookup yields CDR1 MNHEY and CDR2 SMNVEV (reference sequence). The CDR3 runs to 15 residues. The trim removed 2 bases at V and 5 bases at J, leaving 3 bases unmatched. In DNA, the CDR3 is TGTGCCAGCAGTTTACGACAGGGGGCACATCAGCCCCAGCATTTT. Its protein product is CASSLRQGAHQPQHF.

This chain connects TRBV10-3 to TRBJ1-3, with 7 bases identical to TRBD1. The V gene's germline CDR1 is ENHRY and CDR2 SYGVKD. Trimming cost V 6 bases and J 6 bases; bases outside gene matches: 11. The CDR3 spans 15 residues. The CDR3 reads CAISDRADGLNTIYF. CDR3 DNA sequence: TGTGCCATCAGCGACAGGGCCGACGGATTAAACACCATATATTTT.

The V call is TRBV5-1, the J call TRBJ1-5; D possibly corresponds to TRBD1 (5 bases). The germline CDR1 and CDR2 sequences are SGHRS and YFSETQ. The CDR3 covers 15 residues. Between the trimmed V and J ends, which lost 0 bases and 5 bases, there was a span of 12 bases. CDR3 region: CASSLVSGIDQPQHF. The CDR3 nucleotides read TGCGCCAGCAGCTTGGTATCAGGGATCGATCAGCCCCAGCATTTT.

The chain recombines TRBV7-2 with TRBJ2-3, with D uncertain. The germline gives CDR1 SGHTA, CDR2 FQGNSA. The CDR3 loop spans 15 amino acids. Trimming took off 1 base at V and 2 bases at J, with 10 bases between the two ends. CDR3: CASSLVSSVTDTQYF. The DNA of the CDR3 is TGTGCCAGCAGCTTAGTATCCTCCGTCACAGATACGCAGTATTTT.

J is TRBJ2-2 and V is TRBV6-6; D might be TRBD1 (5 bases). The CDR3 has 14 residues. The germline V and J ends were trimmed by 7 bases and 2 bases, with 11 bases remaining between them. Germline V CDR1 and CDR2: MNHNY, SVGAGI (reference sequence). CDR3 sequence (DNA): TGTGCCAGCACAGGGAATACCAACACCGGGGAGCTGTTTTTT. It codes for CASTGNTNTGELFF.

This clone was counted a single time. This chain connects TRBV7-9 to TRBJ1-1, with 9 bases that match TRBD1. After removal of 7 bases from V and 2 bases from J, the junction contained 5 bases not matched to a gene. CDR3 length: 14 amino acids. Germline values: CDR1 SEHNR, CDR2 FQNEAQ (reference sequence). This CDR3 reads CASTMDRGNTEAFF. The CDR3 nucleotides read TGTGCCAGCACCATGGACAGGGGAAACACTGAAGCTTTCTTT.

This clone came up a few times. V gene TRBV18 combines with J gene TRBJ1-4; weak D call: TRBD1 (6 bases). This CDR3 contains 16 residues. Between the trimmed V and J ends, which lost 3 bases and 13 bases, there was a span of 24 bases. Looked up from germline, CDR1 is KGHSH and CDR2 is LQKENI. CDR3 protein: CASSPVPDSLGKGLFF. CDR3 nucleotides: TGTGCCAGCTCACCCGTCCCGGACAGCCTCGGGAAAGGACTGTTTTTT.

CDR3 loop: CASRPSGYEQYF. Here the CDR3 DNA reads TGTGCCAGCAGGCCTTCCGGGTACGAGCAGTACTTC. J is TRBJ2-7 and V is TRBV28; D is unresolved. The germline CDR1 and CDR2 sequences are MDHEN and SYDVKM. Trimming removed 6 bases at V and 4 bases at J, with 10 bases between. This CDR3 has 12 residues.

The rearrangement links TRBV5-1 to TRBJ2-2; 10 bases agree with TRBD1. This CDR3 spans 18 amino acids. Trimming removed 4 bases from V and 0 bases from J; junction bases left unmatched: 9. Germline-derived CDR1 and CDR2 are SGHRS and YFSETQ. The CDR3 here is CASSQNPTGGANTGELFF. In nucleotides, the CDR3 is TGCGCCAGCAGCCAAAACCCGACAGGGGGCGCGAACACCGGGGAGCTGTTTTTT.

CDR3 region: CASSLDRTSGDNEQFF. The CDR3 nucleotides are TGTGCCAGCAGCTTAGACCGGACTAGCGGTGACAATGAGCAGTTCTTC. The gene calls are TRBV11-2 and TRBJ2-1; 10 nucleotides line up with TRBD2. The germline V gene has CDR1 SGHAT and CDR2 FQNNGV. V trimming: 0 bases; J trimming: 5 bases; junction bases outside the gene matches: 4. The CDR3 extends over 16 amino acids.